Following are 32 T cell receptor beta chains from one sample sequenced in a study of blood T cell repertoires in COVID-19. Profiling relied on immunoSEQ multiplex PCR, and the TCRdb table lists in-frame clones only, not all of them. The sample carries hundreds of thousands of clones, 65% to 90% recorded once. The sequenced material came from peripheral blood. These receptors were taken from a human donor in a cohort sampled during active COVID-19.

The chain has TRBV5-4 and TRBJ1-2; weak D call: TRBD1 (5 bases). CDR1 is SGHNT and CDR2 is YYREEE in the germline V gene (reference sequence). With 3 bases removed from V and 1 base from J, the gap between germline ends came to 13 bases. The length of the CDR3 is 15 residues. The CDR3 is CASSSETESNYGYTF. The CDR3 coding sequence is TGTGCCAGCAGCTCAGAGACAGAAAGTAACTATGGCTACACCTTC.

The genes are TRBV12-3 or TRBV12-4 and TRBJ2-2; D gene ambiguous. There are 12 residues in the CDR3. V was trimmed by 7 bases and J by 7 bases, leaving 10 bases between them. DNA for the CDR3: TGTGCCAGCACCCTGATCAGCGGGGAGCTGTTTTTT. It yields the protein CASTLISGELFF.

CDR3 protein: CASNRDRTGELFF. The CDR3 DNA sequence: TGCGCCAGCAATCGGGATCGCACCGGGGAGCTGTTTTTT. V and J are TRBV10-1 and TRBJ2-2, with D maybe TRBD2 (5 bases). Germline values: CDR1 WNHNN, CDR2 SYGVQD (reference sequence). The V gene lost 7 bases and the J gene lost 4 bases, with 10 bases spanning the gap. The CDR3 covers 13 residues.

The chain recombines TRBV6-2 or TRBV6-3 with TRBJ2-1; D possibly corresponds to TRBD1 (6 bases). Trimming cost V 0 bases and J 5 bases, with 11 bases left between them. CDR1 MNHEY and CDR2 SVGEGT come from the germline V gene. CDR3 length equals 15 residues. For the CDR3, the DNA is TGTGCCAGCAGTTACTCGGGGGCTTCGGACAATGAGCAGTTCTTC. Amino acids: CASSYSGASDNEQFF.

The chain couples TRBV11-1 to TRBJ2-7; a weak D match, TRBD1 (5 bases). Germline V CDR1 and CDR2: SGHAT, FQDESV (reference sequence). Trimming left V 4 bases short and J 0 bases short, with 10 bases between. The CDR3 has 14 residues. The CDR3 region has the DNA TGTGCCAGCAGCTACGACAGAGTCTCCTACGAGCAGTACTTC. It yields the protein CASSYDRVSYEQYF.

The chain carries TRBV5-4 and TRBJ2-7; TRBD2 matches at 11 bases. Trimming took 2 bases from V and 7 from J; bases not matched to a gene: 5. In germline, CDR1 is SGHNT, CDR2 YYREEE (reference sequence). The CDR3 has 14 residues. CDR3 in amino acids: CASSFSGGAFEQYF. DNA of the CDR3: TGTGCCAGCAGCTTTAGCGGGGGGGCGTTTGAGCAGTACTTC. Full variable domain (rest looked up from reference TRBV5-4 and TRBJ2-7): ETGVTQSPTHLIKTRGQQVTLRCSSQSGHNTVSWYQQALGQGPQFIFQYYREEENGRGNFPPRFSGLQFPNYSSELNVNALELDDSALYLCASSFSGGAFEQYFGPGTRLTVT.

The chain links TRBV27 to TRBJ2-6; tentatively, D is TRBD1 (6 bases). The CDR3 is 17 amino acids. V was pared by 5 bases and J by 2 bases, with 16 bases between. Germline V CDR1 and CDR2: MNHEY, SMNVEV (reference sequence). CDR3 residues: CASSQQGFLTGANVLTF. As DNA, the CDR3 is TGTGCCAGCAGTCAACAGGGTTTCTTAACTGGGGCCAACGTCCTGACTTTC.

V usage is TRBV10-1 and J usage is TRBJ1-6, with a possible D match to TRBD1 (5 bases). Germline lookup yields CDR1 WNHNN and CDR2 SYGVQD (reference sequence). Trimming stripped 0 bases from V and 9 bases from J, with 12 bases between. The CDR3 sequence is 15 residues long. CDR3 amino acids: CASSESRGTGSPLHF. In nucleotides, the CDR3 is TGCGCCAGCAGTGAGTCGCGGGGGACGGGTTCACCCCTCCACTTT.

J is TRBJ2-7 and V is TRBV18, with TRBD1 identical over 10 bases. Losses at the gene ends were 3 bases for V and 0 bases for J; bases not matched to a gene: 14. This CDR3 spans 19 amino acids. CDR1 is KGHSH and CDR2 is LQKENI in the germline V gene. In DNA, the CDR3 is TGTGCCAGCTCACCGGTCGACAGGGGGCTTCCCTCGGGCTCCTACGAGCAGTACTTC. Translated: CASSPVDRGLPSGSYEQYF.

The rearrangement joins TRBV2 to TRBJ1-5, with a weak D call TRBD1 (6 bases). CDR1 SNHLY and CDR2 FYNNEI come from the germline V gene. The CDR3 extends over 14 amino acids. Trimming took off 1 base at V and 6 bases at J, with 10 bases between the two ends. CDR3 protein: CASSEDRVPQPQHF. CDR3 coding DNA: TGTGCCAGCAGTGAAGACAGGGTCCCTCAGCCCCAGCATTTT.

The chain joins TRBV5-1 to TRBJ1-6; 12 bases map to TRBD1. Germline V gene data show CDR1 as SGHRS and CDR2 as YFSETQ. The V gene end was trimmed by 4 bases and the J gene end by 10 bases; junction bases not matched to a gene: 6. This CDR3 has 15 amino acids. The CDR3 protein is CASSLGTGGTSPLHF. For the CDR3, the DNA is TGCGCCAGCAGCCTCGGGACAGGGGGCACATCACCCCTCCACTTT. Full variable domain (missing parts from reference TRBV5-1 and TRBJ1-6): KAGVTQTPRYLIKTRGQQVTLSCSPISGHRSVSWYQQTPGQGLQFLFEYFSETQRNKGNFPGRFSGRQFSNSRSEMNVSTLELGDSALYLCASSLGTGGTSPLHFGNGTRLTVT.

This clone was detected once. The rearrangement links TRBV10-3 to TRBJ2-2; 11 bases are shared with TRBD1. Germline CDR1 reads ENHRY; CDR2 reads SYGVKD. J lost 2 bases, V lost 10 bases, and 18 bases had no gene match. The CDR3 is made up of 19 amino acids. CDR3 residues: CATLGPGTGGLFNTGELFF. CDR3 nucleotide sequence: TGTGCCACCTTAGGACCCGGGACAGGGGGACTGTTCAACACCGGGGAGCTGTTTTTT.

The V call is TRBV7-3, the J call TRBJ2-3; the D is unclear. Germline CDR1 SGHTA, CDR2 FQGTGA. The CDR3 contains 12 residues. The V end lost 3 bases, the J end lost 4 bases, and 5 bases lay between the germline ends. The DNA of the CDR3 is TGTGCCAGCAGCTTGCGCCCAGATACGCAGTATTTT. It translates to CASSLRPDTQYF.

The chain joins TRBV13 to TRBJ1-1; a weak D match, TRBD1 (6 bases). V lost 6 bases to trimming and J lost 7 bases, with 18 bases between them. Per the germline V gene, CDR1 is PRHDT and CDR2 is FYEKMQ (reference sequence). This CDR3 is built from 14 residues. The CDR3 sequence is CASRAIQGGIEAFF. CDR3 nucleotides: TGTGCCAGCAGGGCGATCCAAGGGGGAATTGAAGCTTTCTTT.

This chain connects TRBV7-9 to TRBJ2-7, with 11 bases fitting TRBD1. This CDR3 region has 16 residues. Trimming cost V 4 bases and J 4 bases; bases outside gene matches: 9. Per the germline V gene, CDR1 is SEHNR and CDR2 is FQNEAQ (reference sequence). CDR3 sequence: CASSSWGDRGWYEQYF. In DNA form, the CDR3 reads TGTGCCAGCAGCTCATGGGGGGACAGGGGGTGGTACGAGCAGTACTTC.

This clone came up a few times. The CDR3 coding sequence is TGTGCCAGCAGTGATGTTCTTAGCAATCAGCCCCAGCATTTT. Protein sequence: CASSDVLSNQPQHF. The chain couples TRBV2 to TRBJ1-5; D uncertain. Germline V gene sequence: CDR1 SNHLY, CDR2 FYNNEI. The CDR3 loop spans 14 amino acids. V gave up 3 bases and J gave up 0 bases, with 6 bases separating them. Using reference TRBV2 and TRBJ1-5 for the parts outside the CDR3, the full variable domain is EPEVTQTPSHQVTQMGQEVILRCVPISNHLYFYWYRQILGQKVEFLVSFYNNEISEKSEIFDDQFSVERPDGSNFTLKIRSTKLEDSAMYFCASSDVLSNQPQHFGDGTRLSIL.

The J gene is TRBJ1-4, the V gene TRBV6-5, with TRBD1 identical over 11 bases. Trimming at V came to 4 bases and at J to 2 bases, leaving 0 bases not matched to a gene. Germline V CDR1 and CDR2: MNHEY, SVGAGI. This CDR3 contains 15 residues. The CDR3 sequence is CASSWDRGTNEKLFF. DNA for the CDR3: TGTGCCAGCAGTTGGGACAGGGGGACTAATGAAAAACTGTTTTTT.

This chain uses TRBV7-9 with TRBJ2-1; possible D gene TRBD1, 6 bases. The CDR3 length is 16 residues. CDR1 is SEHNR and CDR2 is FQNEAQ in the germline V gene (reference sequence). Trimming removed 1 base from V and 8 bases from J, with 18 bases in between. CDR3 loop: CASSLVVVQGSDEQFF. DNA for the CDR3: TGTGCCAGCAGCTTAGTTGTCGTACAGGGAAGTGATGAGCAGTTCTTC.

The V gene is TRBV19, the J gene TRBJ2-1; TRBD1 might be the D (6 bases). V lost 5 bases and J lost 1, with 18 bases in between. CDR1 is LNHDA, CDR2 SQIVND, per germline (reference sequence). This CDR3 has 17 residues. Here the CDR3 reads CASSDYGTTGSYNEQFF. The CDR3 DNA sequence: TGTGCCAGTAGTGATTATGGGACCACAGGGTCCTACAATGAGCAGTTCTTC.

The V and J genes are TRBV2 and TRBJ2-7; D uncertain. Germline V gene sequence: CDR1 SNHLY, CDR2 FYNNEI. The germline V and J ends were trimmed by 4 bases and 0 bases, with 7 bases remaining between them. The CDR3 runs to 13 residues. CDR3 protein: CASSVTSSYEQYF. The CDR3 region has the DNA TGTGCCAGCAGTGTTACCAGCTCCTACGAGCAGTACTTC.

The chain uses TRBV3-1 (or the pseudogene TRBV3-2) and TRBJ1-2; no reliable D call. Germline V gives CDR1 LGHDT, CDR2 YNNKEL (reference sequence). V shed 6 bases and J shed 0 bases, with 11 bases lying between them. The CDR3 extends over 14 amino acids. The CDR3 region has the DNA TGTGCCAGCAGTCGGGATGGATCTAACTATGGCTACACCTTC. Translation: CASSRDGSNYGYTF.

There are a few counts of this clone. Here the CDR3 DNA reads TGTGCCAGCAGCTCCCTCAGGGGACTGAACACTGAAGCTTTCTTT. This gives the protein CASSSLRGLNTEAFF. The chain has TRBV6-5 and TRBJ1-1, with D possibly TRBD1 on 6 matching bases. Germline CDR1 reads MNHEY; CDR2 reads SVGAGI. V dropped 6 bases and J dropped 0 bases, with 14 bases sitting between them. This CDR3 has 15 residues.

Note on this clone: The identical CDR3 is also encoded by other nucleotide sequences in the sample. The genes are TRBV12-3 or TRBV12-4 and TRBJ1-1, with D possibly being TRBD1 (6 bases). CDR3 size: 13 residues. V lost 3 bases to trimming and J lost 1 base, with 6 bases between them. The chain's CDR3 is CASSLGQNTEAFF. The CDR3 DNA follows: TGTGCCAGCAGTTTGGGACAGAACACTGAAGCTTTCTTT.

This clone was observed a single time. The chain has TRBV7-2 and TRBJ1-3, with TRBD1 matching over 9 bases. The CDR3 is made up of 16 amino acids. The ends lost 5 bases at V and 3 bases at J; junction bases unmatched: 8. CDR1 and CDR2 (germline): SGHTA, FQGNSA. CDR3 region: CASSRSQGASGNTIYF. The CDR3 DNA reads TGTGCCAGCAGCCGGTCACAGGGGGCGAGTGGAAACACCATATATTTT.

The gene calls are TRBV5-4 and TRBJ2-7; 12 bases agree with TRBD2. The CDR3 has 14 residues. V was pared by 3 bases and J by 6 bases, with 4 bases of the junction left unmatched. CDR1 is SGHNT, CDR2 YYREEE, per germline (reference sequence). The CDR3 sequence: CASSSGLAGREQYF. CDR3 nucleotides: TGTGCCAGCAGCTCCGGACTAGCGGGGCGCGAGCAGTACTTC. Together with reference TRBV5-4 and TRBJ2-7, the CDR3 gives the full variable domain: ETGVTQSPTHLIKTRGQQVTLRCSSQSGHNTVSWYQQALGQGPQFIFQYYREEENGRGNFPPRFSGLQFPNYSSELNVNALELDDSALYLCASSSGLAGREQYFGPGTRLTVT.

In this sample, this clone turned up once. The gene calls are TRBV5-4 and TRBJ2-1; D is perhaps TRBD2 (5 bases). Germline loops: CDR1 SGHNT, CDR2 YYREEE (reference sequence). V shed 4 bases and J shed 10 bases, with 15 bases lying between them. CDR3 length: 13 residues. CDR3 in DNA: TGTGCCAGCAGCGCGACCCCTCCGGGGGAGCAGTTCTTC. Its translation: CASSATPPGEQFF.

The V and J genes are TRBV10-3 and TRBJ2-6; possible D gene TRBD1, 6 bases. CDR3 length: 18 residues. Germline V CDR1 and CDR2: ENHRY, SYGVKD. Trimming left V 8 bases short and J 0 bases short, with 20 bases between. The CDR3 here is CAIGFRGIVSSGANVLTF. The CDR3 nucleotides are TGTGCCATCGGTTTCAGGGGAATAGTCTCCTCTGGGGCCAACGTCCTGACTTTC.

CDR3 DNA: TGTGCCACCAGTCCAACAGCCGGGAACACTGAAGCTTTCTTT. Translating it yields CATSPTAGNTEAFF. The V and J genes are TRBV24-1 and TRBJ1-1; D is unclear. V was shortened by 6 bases and J by 1 base, with 11 bases between the two germline ends. This CDR3 spans 14 amino acids. Germline V gene sequence: CDR1 KGHDR, CDR2 SFDVKD.

V is TRBV9 and J is TRBJ1-3; tentatively, D is TRBD1 (5 bases). Trimming took off 0 bases at V and 1 base at J, with 8 bases between the two ends. Looked up from germline, CDR1 is SGDLS and CDR2 is YYNGEE. There are 15 residues in the CDR3. The CDR3 reads CASSVGSGSGNTIYF. The CDR3 region has the DNA TGTGCCAGCAGCGTAGGCTCAGGGTCTGGAAACACCATATATTTT.

V gene TRBV6-5 combines with J gene TRBJ1-1; no firm D call. The CDR3 length is 14 residues. Germline V lookup: CDR1 MNHEY, CDR2 SVGAGI. Trimming stripped 7 bases from V and 4 bases from J, with 16 bases between. The DNA for the CDR3 is TGTGCCAGCACCGAGGAGGTGTTGGGCACTGAAGCTTTCTTT. The encoded protein is CASTEEVLGTEAFF.

The chain uses TRBV7-2 and TRBJ2-1; 11 bases line up with TRBD1. V gave up 7 bases and J gave up 11 bases; unmatched junction bases: 10. The CDR3 is made up of 14 amino acids. The V gene's germline CDR1 is SGHTA and CDR2 FQGNSA. The chain's CDR3 is CASMPGTGGFKQFF. DNA of the CDR3: TGTGCCAGCATGCCCGGGACAGGGGGTTTCAAGCAGTTCTTC.

The V call is TRBV10-3, the J call TRBJ1-5; 10 bases agree with TRBD1. With V trimmed by 10 bases and J by 5 bases, 8 bases remained unmatched. Germline CDR1 is ENHRY and CDR2 is SYGVKD. The CDR3 sequence is 14 residues long. DNA of the CDR3: TGTGCCACCGGACAGGGGGTAGAGTATCAGCCCCAGCATTTT. The encoded protein is CATGQGVEYQPQHF.